This TCR beta chain emerged from a study of T cell clonality in common variable immunodeficiency. Regarding the study as a whole: Fewer deletions and N-nucleotide insertions were reportedly seen in common variable immunodeficiency TCR beta sequences. CVID subjects had higher TCRbeta clonality than healthy controls, most marked in about a third. Shared TCRbeta clones were fewer between CVID subjects than controls.

Clones were read by immunoSEQ multiplex PCR, and TCRdb kept only the in-frame ones, dropping some. The repertoire consists of 15,000 to 25,000 clones, none detected only once. Germline V gene lookup returns CDR1 SSHAT and CDR2 FNYEAQ (reference sequence). The CDR3 is made up of 14 amino acids. Unmatched junction bases numbered 4, after V lost 6 bases and J lost 2 bases. Turning to this clone: The target antigen is unknown. The CDR3 end falls 3 residues outside the read, so it is completed with the germline J gene.

Diagnosis required reduced IgG, IgA and/or IgM with specific antibody deficiency. Replacement immunoglobulin had been given to every CVID subject for at least one year. The V call is TRBV7-7, the J call TRBJ2-3; TRBD1 matches at 8 bases. The origin of this receptor is a human donor with common variable immunodeficiency. Specimen: peripheral blood mononuclear cells. The part of the CDR3 DNA that was read is TGTGCCAGCAGTCGACAGGGGAACACAGATACG. Translation gives CASSRQGNTDT. The complete CDR3 sequence is CASSRQGNTDTQYF.